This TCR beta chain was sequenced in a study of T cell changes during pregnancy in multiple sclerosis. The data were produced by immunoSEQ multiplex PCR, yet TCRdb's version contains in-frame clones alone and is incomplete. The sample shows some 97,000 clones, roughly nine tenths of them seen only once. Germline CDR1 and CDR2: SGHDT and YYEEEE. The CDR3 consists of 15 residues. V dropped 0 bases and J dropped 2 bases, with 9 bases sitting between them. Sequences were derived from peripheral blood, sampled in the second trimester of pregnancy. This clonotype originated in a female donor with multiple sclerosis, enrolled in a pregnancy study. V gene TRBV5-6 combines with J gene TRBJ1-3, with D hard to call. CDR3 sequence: CASSLVGRPGNTIYF. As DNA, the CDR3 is TGTGCCAGCAGCTTGGTAGGGAGGCCTGGAAACACCATATATTTT.